The sequence of this T cell receptor (beta chain) was determined in a study of blood T cell repertoires in COVID-19. Study information: Both acute and convalescent COVID-19 samples were obtained from the United States, Italy and Spain. T cells, B-cell-depleted T cells, or PBMCs provided the cDNA or gDNA that served as material.

The assay was immunoSEQ multiplex PCR, and TCRdb's table has in-frame clones only and misses some. The table lists approximately 80,000 clones, about 82% of them singletons, with around 7.3% in the top ten. Specimen: peripheral blood. The origin of this receptor is a man between 45 and 60 years old with active COVID-19.

CDR3 bases: TGTGCCAGTAGGGGCGGGGCCATGAAGCAGTTCTTC. As protein: CASRGGAMKQFF. The rearrangement joins TRBV19 to TRBJ2-1; D might be TRBD2 (6 bases). The V end lost 6 bases, the J end lost 11 bases, and 14 bases lay between the germline ends. The CDR3 runs to 12 residues. CDR1 LNHDA and CDR2 SQIVND come from the germline V gene (reference sequence).